The clone carrying this T cell receptor beta chain has just a few counts. Its antigen is still unknown. The source of the sample is a study of regulatory T cells in long-lasting Graves disease. Time point here: newly diagnosed GD, antithyroid drugs for less than 3 months. RNA isolated from PBMCs was used to make the TCR library. Library construction for TCR beta used iRepertoire HTBI primers and Arm-PCR of CDR3 regions. MiXCR, applied by TCRdb to the multiplex PCR reads, yields one record per CDR3 protein. The data show 560,000 or so distinct CDR3 sequences, around 16% seen once. Study-wide points: Persistent disease was associated with favored TRBV28 usage and with favored use of TRBJ1-2 and TRBJ2-5.

The V and J ends lost 0 bases and 6 bases, in that order; junction bases with no gene match: 13. The CDR3 is 18 residues long. The germline V gene encodes CDR1 SGHNT and CDR2 YENEEA. These data were also filed under a second study, of T cells in Graves' hyperthyroidism and ophthalmopathy. In that study: The HTBI primer set served for first-round RT-PCR of the TCR CDR3.

This chain links TRBV11-3 with TRBJ2-5, with 10 bases identical to TRBD2. The origin of this receptor is a man aged 18 to 35 with Graves disease. The starting material was peripheral blood mononuclear cells (PBMCs), obtained at new diagnosis, from a patient treated with antithyroid drugs. The CDR3, as DNA: TGTGCCAGCAGCTTAGATAACACGGCTAGCGGGAGTCAAAAGACCCAGTACTTC. It encodes CASSLDNTASGSQKTQYF.